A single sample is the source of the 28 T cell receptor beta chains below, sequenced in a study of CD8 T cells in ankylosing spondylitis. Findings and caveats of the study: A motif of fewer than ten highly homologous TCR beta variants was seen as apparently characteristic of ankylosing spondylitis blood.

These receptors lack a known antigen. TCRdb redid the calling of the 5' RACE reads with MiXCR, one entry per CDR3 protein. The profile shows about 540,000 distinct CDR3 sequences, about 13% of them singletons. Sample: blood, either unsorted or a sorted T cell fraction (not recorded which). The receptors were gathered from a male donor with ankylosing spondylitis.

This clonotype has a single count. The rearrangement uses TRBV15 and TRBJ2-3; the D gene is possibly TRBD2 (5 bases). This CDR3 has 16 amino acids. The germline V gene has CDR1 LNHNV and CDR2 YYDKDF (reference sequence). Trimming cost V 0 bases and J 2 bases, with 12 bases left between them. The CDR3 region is CATSREAGTFTDTQYF. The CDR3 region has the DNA TGTGCCACCAGCAGAGAGGCGGGCACCTTCACAGATACGCAGTATTTT.

The CDR3 spells CSARVERGQLGSPLHF. The DNA of the CDR3 is TGCAGTGCTAGAGTTGAGAGGGGGCAGTTAGGCTCACCCCTCCACTTT. This chain connects TRBV20-1 to TRBJ1-6; 7 bases align to TRBD1. The CDR3 loop spans 16 amino acids. Germline trimming cut 1 base from V and 10 bases from J; bases unmatched to any gene: 13. Per germline, CDR1 DFQATT and CDR2 SNEGSKA (reference sequence).

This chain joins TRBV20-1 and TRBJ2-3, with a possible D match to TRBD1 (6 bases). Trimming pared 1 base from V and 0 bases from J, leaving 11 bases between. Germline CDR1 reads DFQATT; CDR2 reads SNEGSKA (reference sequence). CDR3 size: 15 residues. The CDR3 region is CSARGGRGSTDTQYF. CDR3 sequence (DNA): TGCAGTGCTAGAGGCGGCAGGGGAAGCACAGATACGCAGTATTTT.

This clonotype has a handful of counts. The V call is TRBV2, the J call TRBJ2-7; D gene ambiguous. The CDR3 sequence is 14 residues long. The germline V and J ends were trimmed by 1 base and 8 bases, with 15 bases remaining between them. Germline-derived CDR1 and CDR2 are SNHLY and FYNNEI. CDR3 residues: CASSEVDPPFQQYF. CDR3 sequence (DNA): TGTGCCAGCAGTGAAGTGGATCCACCCTTCCAGCAGTACTTC.

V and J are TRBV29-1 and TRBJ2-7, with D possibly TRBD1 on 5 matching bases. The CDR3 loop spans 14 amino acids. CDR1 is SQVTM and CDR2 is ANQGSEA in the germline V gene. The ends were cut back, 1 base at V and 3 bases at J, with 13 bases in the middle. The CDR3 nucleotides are TGCAGCGTTGAAGGCGGCAGGGCAAACTACGAGCAGTACTTC. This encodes CSVEGGRANYEQYF.

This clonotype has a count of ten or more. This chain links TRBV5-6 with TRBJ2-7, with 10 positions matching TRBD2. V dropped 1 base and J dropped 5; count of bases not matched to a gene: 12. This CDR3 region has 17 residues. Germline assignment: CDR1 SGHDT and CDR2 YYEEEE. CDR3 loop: CASSLLTSGAGGHEQYF. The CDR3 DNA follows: TGTGCCAGCAGCTTGCTTACTAGCGGGGCAGGGGGCCACGAGCAGTACTTC. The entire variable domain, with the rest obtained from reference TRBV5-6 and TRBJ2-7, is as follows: DAGVTQSPTHLIKTRGQQVTLRCSPKSGHDTVSWYQQALGQGPQFIFQYYEEEERQRGNFPDRFSGHQFPNYSSELNVNALLLGDSALYLCASSLLTSGAGGHEQYFGPGTRLTVT.

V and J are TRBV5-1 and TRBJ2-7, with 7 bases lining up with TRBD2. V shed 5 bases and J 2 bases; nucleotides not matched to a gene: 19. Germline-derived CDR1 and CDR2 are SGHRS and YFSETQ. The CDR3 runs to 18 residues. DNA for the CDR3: TGCGCCAGCAGAGTTGGGGACCGCGGAAGCCGGGGGGCCTACGAGCAGTACTTC. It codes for CASRVGDRGSRGAYEQYF. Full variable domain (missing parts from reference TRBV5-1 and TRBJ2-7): KAGVTQTPRYLIKTRGQQVTLSCSPISGHRSVSWYQQTPGQGLQFLFEYFSETQRNKGNFPGRFSGRQFSNSRSEMNVSTLELGDSALYLCASRVGDRGSRGAYEQYFGPGTRLTVT.

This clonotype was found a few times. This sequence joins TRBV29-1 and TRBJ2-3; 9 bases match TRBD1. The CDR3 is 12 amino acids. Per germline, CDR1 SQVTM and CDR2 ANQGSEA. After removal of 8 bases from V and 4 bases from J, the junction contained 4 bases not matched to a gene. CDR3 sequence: CSSTGGPDTQYF. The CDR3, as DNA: TGCAGCTCAACAGGGGGCCCAGATACGCAGTATTTT.

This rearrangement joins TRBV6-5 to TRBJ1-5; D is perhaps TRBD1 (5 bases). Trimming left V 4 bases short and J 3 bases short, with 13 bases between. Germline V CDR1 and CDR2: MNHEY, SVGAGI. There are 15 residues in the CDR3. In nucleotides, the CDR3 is TGTGCCAGCAGTTTAATAGGGACCTCCAATCAGCCCCAGCATTTT. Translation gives CASSLIGTSNQPQHF.

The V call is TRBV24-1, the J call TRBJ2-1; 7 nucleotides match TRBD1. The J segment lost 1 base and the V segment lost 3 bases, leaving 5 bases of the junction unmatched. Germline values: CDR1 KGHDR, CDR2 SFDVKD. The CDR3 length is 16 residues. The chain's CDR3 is CATSDLQGPSYNEQFF. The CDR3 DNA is TGTGCCACCAGTGATCTACAGGGGCCTTCCTACAATGAGCAGTTCTTC.

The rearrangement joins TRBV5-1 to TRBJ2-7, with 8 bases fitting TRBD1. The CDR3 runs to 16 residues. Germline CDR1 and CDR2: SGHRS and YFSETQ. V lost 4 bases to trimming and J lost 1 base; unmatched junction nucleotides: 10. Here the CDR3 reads CASSLGPRTGSYEQYF. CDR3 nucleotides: TGCGCCAGCAGCCTTGGCCCCCGGACAGGGTCCTACGAGCAGTACTTC.

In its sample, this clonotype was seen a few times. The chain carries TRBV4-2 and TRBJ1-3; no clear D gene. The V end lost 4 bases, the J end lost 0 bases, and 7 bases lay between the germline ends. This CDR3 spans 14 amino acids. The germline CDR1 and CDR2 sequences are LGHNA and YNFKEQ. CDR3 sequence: CASSLDHSGNTIYF. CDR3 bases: TGTGCCAGCAGCCTCGACCACTCTGGAAACACCATATATTTT.

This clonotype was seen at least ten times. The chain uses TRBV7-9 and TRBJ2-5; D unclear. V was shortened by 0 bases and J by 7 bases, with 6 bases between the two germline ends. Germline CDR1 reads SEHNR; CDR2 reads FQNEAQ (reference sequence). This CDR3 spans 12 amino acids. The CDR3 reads CASSLAPGTQYF. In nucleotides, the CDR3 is TGTGCCAGCAGCTTAGCGCCGGGGACCCAGTACTTC. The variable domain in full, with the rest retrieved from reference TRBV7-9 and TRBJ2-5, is DTGVSQNPRHKITKRGQNVTFRCDPISEHNRLYWYRQTLGQGPEFLTYFQNEAQLEKSRLLSDRFSAERPKGSFSTLEIQRTEQGDSAMYLCASSLAPGTQYFGPGTRLLVL.

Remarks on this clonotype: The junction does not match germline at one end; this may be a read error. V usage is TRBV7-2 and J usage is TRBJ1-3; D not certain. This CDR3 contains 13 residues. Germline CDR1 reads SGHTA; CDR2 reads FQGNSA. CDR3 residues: CASRLDAGNTIYF. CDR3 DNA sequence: TGTGCCAGCCGCTTGGATGCTGGAAACACCATATATTTT.

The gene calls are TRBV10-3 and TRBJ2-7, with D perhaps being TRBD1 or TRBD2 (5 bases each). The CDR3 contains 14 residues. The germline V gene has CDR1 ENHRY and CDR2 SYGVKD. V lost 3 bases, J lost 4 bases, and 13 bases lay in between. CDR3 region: CAISDSGRGYEQYF. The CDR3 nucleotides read TGTGCCATCAGTGATTCGGGGCGCGGGTACGAGCAGTACTTC.

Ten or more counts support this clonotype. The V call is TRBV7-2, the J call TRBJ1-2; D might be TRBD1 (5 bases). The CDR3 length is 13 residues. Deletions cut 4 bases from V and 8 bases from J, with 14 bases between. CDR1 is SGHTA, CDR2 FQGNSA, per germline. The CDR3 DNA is TGTGCCAGCAGCTCCGCCAGGCAGGGAGGCTACACCTTC. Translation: CASSSARQGGYTF.

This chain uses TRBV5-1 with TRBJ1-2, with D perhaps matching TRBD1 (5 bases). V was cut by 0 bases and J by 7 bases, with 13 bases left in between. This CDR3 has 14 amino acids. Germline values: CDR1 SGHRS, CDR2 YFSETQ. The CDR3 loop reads CASSLGGRDRGYTF. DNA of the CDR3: TGCGCCAGCAGCTTGGGGGGCAGGGATCGTGGCTACACCTTC.

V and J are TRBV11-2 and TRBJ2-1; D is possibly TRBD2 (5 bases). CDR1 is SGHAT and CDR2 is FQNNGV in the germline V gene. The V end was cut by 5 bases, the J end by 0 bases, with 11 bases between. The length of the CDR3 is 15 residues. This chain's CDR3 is CASSGRRSSYNEQFF. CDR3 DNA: TGTGCCAGCAGCGGACGGAGGAGCTCCTACAATGAGCAGTTCTTC.

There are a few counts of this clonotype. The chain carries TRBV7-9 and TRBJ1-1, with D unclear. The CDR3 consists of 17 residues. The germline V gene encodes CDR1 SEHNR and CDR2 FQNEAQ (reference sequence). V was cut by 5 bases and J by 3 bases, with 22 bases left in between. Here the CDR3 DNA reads TGTGCCAGCAGCCCAACACCCGGCCGAGGTGGGGACACTGAAGCTTTCTTT. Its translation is CASSPTPGRGGDTEAFF.

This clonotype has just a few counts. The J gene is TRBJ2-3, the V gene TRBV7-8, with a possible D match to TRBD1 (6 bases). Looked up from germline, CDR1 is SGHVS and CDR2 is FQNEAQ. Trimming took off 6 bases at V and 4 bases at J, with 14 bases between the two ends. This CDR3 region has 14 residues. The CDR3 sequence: CASRTQGRPDTQYF. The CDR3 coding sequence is TGTGCCAGCAGGACACAGGGCCGGCCAGATACGCAGTATTTT. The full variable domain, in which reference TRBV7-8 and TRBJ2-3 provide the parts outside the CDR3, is GAGVSQSPRYKVAKRGQDVALRCDPISGHVSLFWYQQALGQGPEFLTYFQNEAQLDKSGLPSDRFFAERPEGSVSTLKIQRTQQEDSAVYLCASRTQGRPDTQYFGPGTRLTVL.

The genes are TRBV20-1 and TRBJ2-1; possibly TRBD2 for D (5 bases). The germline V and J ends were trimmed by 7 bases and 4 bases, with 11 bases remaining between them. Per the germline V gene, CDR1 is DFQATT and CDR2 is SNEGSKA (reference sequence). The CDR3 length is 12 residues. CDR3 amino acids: CSGGREYNEQFF. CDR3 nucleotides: TGCAGTGGTGGTAGGGAGTACAATGAGCAGTTCTTC.

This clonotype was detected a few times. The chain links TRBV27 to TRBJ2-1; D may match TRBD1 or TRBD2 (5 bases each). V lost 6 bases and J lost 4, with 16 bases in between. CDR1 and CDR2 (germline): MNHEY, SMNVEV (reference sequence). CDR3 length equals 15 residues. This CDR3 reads CASSWDGRNYNEQFF. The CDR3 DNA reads TGTGCCAGCAGCTGGGACGGAAGAAATTACAATGAGCAGTTCTTC.

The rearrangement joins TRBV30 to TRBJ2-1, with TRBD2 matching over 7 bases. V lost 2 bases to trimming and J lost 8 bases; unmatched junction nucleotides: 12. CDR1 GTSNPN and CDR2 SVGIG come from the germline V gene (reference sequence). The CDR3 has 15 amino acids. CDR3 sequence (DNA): TGTGCCTGGAGTAGAAGGACTAGGTCGCCGCATGAGCAGTTCTTC. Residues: CAWSRRTRSPHEQFF.

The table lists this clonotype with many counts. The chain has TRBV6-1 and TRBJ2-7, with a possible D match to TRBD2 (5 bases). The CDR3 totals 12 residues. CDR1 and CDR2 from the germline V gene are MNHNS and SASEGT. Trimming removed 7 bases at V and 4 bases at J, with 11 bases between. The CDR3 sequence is CASIKREYEQYF. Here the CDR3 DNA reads TGTGCCAGCATCAAGAGGGAGTACGAGCAGTACTTC.

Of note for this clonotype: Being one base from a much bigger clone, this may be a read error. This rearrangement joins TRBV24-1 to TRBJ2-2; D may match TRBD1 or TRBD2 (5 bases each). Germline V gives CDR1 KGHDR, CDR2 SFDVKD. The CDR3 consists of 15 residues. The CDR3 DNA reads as TGTGCCACCAGTACCGGGACGGCACACACCGGGGAGCTGCTTTTT. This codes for CATSTGTAHTGELLF.

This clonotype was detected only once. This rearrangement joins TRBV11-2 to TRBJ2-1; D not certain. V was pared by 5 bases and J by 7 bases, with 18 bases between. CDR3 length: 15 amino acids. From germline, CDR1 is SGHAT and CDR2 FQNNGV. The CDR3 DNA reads TGTGCCAGCAGCCCCGGGCGACCTCTCCGGAATGAGCAGTTCTTC. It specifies CASSPGRPLRNEQFF.

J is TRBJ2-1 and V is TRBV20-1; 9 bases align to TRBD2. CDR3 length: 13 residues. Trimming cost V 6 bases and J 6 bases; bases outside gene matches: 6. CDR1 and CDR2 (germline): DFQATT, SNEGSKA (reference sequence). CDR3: CSASSGNGNEQFF. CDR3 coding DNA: TGCAGTGCGTCTAGCGGGAACGGCAATGAGCAGTTCTTC.

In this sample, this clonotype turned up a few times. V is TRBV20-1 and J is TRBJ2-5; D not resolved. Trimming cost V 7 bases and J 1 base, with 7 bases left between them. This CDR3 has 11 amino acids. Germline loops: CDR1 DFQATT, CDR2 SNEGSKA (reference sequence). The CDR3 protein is CSEQRQETQYF. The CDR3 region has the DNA TGCAGTGAACAGCGCCAAGAGACCCAGTACTTC.